A selection of T cell receptor beta chains follows, all from one sample in a study of Graves' ophthalmopathy and Graves' hyperthyroidism. TCRdb passed the multiplex PCR reads through MiXCR, listing each CDR3 protein once. The sample has 1 million to 1.3 million distinct CDR3 sequences, roughly 35% seen once; the top ten hold more than 9.5%. The source material was peripheral blood or thyroid tissue (not recorded which). The receptors derive from an adult man with Graves' hyperthyroidism. Both conserved end residues are part of each CDR3. Fields, in order: J gene, V gene, clone size, D gene, CDR3 DNA, CDR3 protein. The D gene is left open where the match is weak. The size field is filled for only some rows; it gives once, few, many or a size class.

j_gene: TRBJ2-7
v_gene: TRBV20-1
abundance: few
d_gene: -
CDR3nt: TGCAGTGCTAAGGAACCGACTAGGGGCACCTACGAGCAGTACTTC
CDR3aa: CSAKEPTRGTYEQYF

j_gene: TRBJ2-2
v_gene: TRBV7-8
abundance: few
d_gene: TRBD2
CDR3nt: TGTGCCAGTGTAGCGGGAGGGCCTGGGTATGAGCAGTTTTTT
CDR3aa: CASVAGGPGYEQFF

j_gene: TRBJ1-6
v_gene: TRBV6-1
abundance: -
d_gene: TRBD1
CDR3nt: TGTGCCAGCAGCTCCCCCCTGACAGGGGTGAATTCACCCCTCCACTTT
CDR3aa: CASSSPLTGVNSPLHF

j_gene: TRBJ2-2
v_gene: TRBV9
abundance: few
d_gene: -
CDR3nt: TGTGCCAGCAGCGTAGACGACACATACACCGGGGAGCTGTTTTTT
CDR3aa: CASSVDDTYTGELFF

j_gene: TRBJ1-6
v_gene: TRBV7-8
abundance: few
d_gene: -
CDR3nt: TGTGCCAGCAGCCTAGACAGTGACTCACCCCTCCACTTT
CDR3aa: CASSLDSDSPLHF

j_gene: TRBJ2-7
v_gene: TRBV7-9
abundance: -
d_gene: -
CDR3nt: TGTGTCAGCAGCTTAGGGCGGGAAGGCGAGCAGTACTTC
CDR3aa: CVSSLGREGEQYF

j_gene: TRBJ2-7
v_gene: TRBV20-1
abundance: -
d_gene: TRBD2
CDR3nt: TGCAGTGCTAGTGTCTTTCCGGGGGGGCGGCGGGAGCAGTACTTC
CDR3aa: CSASVFPGGRREQYF

j_gene: TRBJ1-1
v_gene: TRBV7-9
abundance: -
d_gene: TRBD1
CDR3nt: TGTGCCAGCAGCGGCCGGACAGGGGGCGGGACTGAAGCTTTCTTT
CDR3aa: CASSGRTGGGTEAFF

j_gene: TRBJ1-4
v_gene: TRBV30
abundance: once
d_gene: TRBD1
CDR3nt: TGTGCCTGGAGTCAAACAGGGGGACTGTTTTTT
CDR3aa: CAWSQTGGLFF

j_gene: TRBJ1-1
v_gene: TRBV10-1
abundance: many
d_gene: -
CDR3nt: TGCGCCAGCAGCGTGGATCAGATGAACACTGAAGCTTTCTTT
CDR3aa: CASSVDQMNTEAFF

j_gene: TRBJ1-2
v_gene: TRBV30
abundance: few
d_gene: TRBD1
CDR3nt: TGTGCCTGGAGTGGGGGACAGGGCTATGGCTACACCTTC
CDR3aa: CAWSGGQGYGYTF

j_gene: TRBJ1-3
v_gene: TRBV7-9
abundance: many
d_gene: -
CDR3nt: TGTGCCAGCAGTCCGGGCCCAGGGAGTGGAAACACCATATATTTT
CDR3aa: CASSPGPGSGNTIYF

j_gene: TRBJ2-6
v_gene: TRBV2
abundance: many
d_gene: -
CDR3nt: TGTGCCAGCAGGGCAACAGGGAGCTCTGGGGCCAACGTCCTGACTTTC
CDR3aa: CASRATGSSGANVLTF

j_gene: TRBJ1-5
v_gene: TRBV6-6
abundance: many
d_gene: -
CDR3nt: TGTGCCAGCAGTTACAGAGGGGGTGAAGGGCATTTT
CDR3aa: CASSYRGGEGHF

j_gene: TRBJ1-1
v_gene: TRBV20-1
abundance: many
d_gene: -
CDR3nt: TGCAGTGGGACAAAGGACACTGAAGCTTTCTTT
CDR3aa: CSGTKDTEAFF

j_gene: TRBJ2-2
v_gene: TRBV7-6
abundance: -
d_gene: -
CDR3nt: TGTGCCAGCAGCTCCTCGCAGGGAGGGGAGCTGTTTTTT
CDR3aa: CASSSSQGGELFF

j_gene: TRBJ1-6
v_gene: TRBV11-2
abundance: many
d_gene: -
CDR3nt: TGTGCCAGCAGCTCTGAAGGAGGGACACCTAATTCACCCCTCCACTTT
CDR3aa: CASSSEGGTPNSPLHF

j_gene: TRBJ1-2
v_gene: TRBV25-1
abundance: -
d_gene: -
CDR3nt: TGTGCCAGCAGTGAGGGTGGGGCGGGGCCCTATGGCTACACCTTC
CDR3aa: CASSEGGAGPYGYTF

j_gene: TRBJ1-5
v_gene: TRBV24-1
abundance: -
d_gene: -
CDR3nt: TGTGCCACCAGTGACCCTAGCGGGCGTTACAATGAGCCCCAGCATTTT
CDR3aa: CATSDPSGRYNEPQHF

j_gene: TRBJ2-7
v_gene: TRBV5-1
abundance: many
d_gene: -
CDR3nt: TGCGCCAGCAGCTTGGAAAATAGCAGGAACTACGAGCAGTACTTC
CDR3aa: CASSLENSRNYEQYF

j_gene: TRBJ1-4
v_gene: TRBV12-3/TRBV12-4
abundance: -
d_gene: TRBD1
CDR3nt: TGTGCCAGCAGAAGGACAGGGGGCTGGAATGAAAAACTGTTTTTT
CDR3aa: CASRRTGGWNEKLFF

j_gene: TRBJ2-2
v_gene: TRBV14
abundance: many
d_gene: TRBD2
CDR3nt: TGTGCCAGCAGCCTAGCGGGAGCGCCCCGGGAGCTGTTTTTT
CDR3aa: CASSLAGAPRELFF

j_gene: TRBJ1-3
v_gene: TRBV10-3
abundance: -
d_gene: -
CDR3nt: TGTGCCAGCAGTTATACCGGGACGCCGAACTCTGGAAACACCATATATTTT
CDR3aa: CASSYTGTPNSGNTIYF

j_gene: TRBJ2-5
v_gene: TRBV2
abundance: -
d_gene: TRBD1
CDR3nt: TGTGCCAGCAGGCCTGGGGACAGGGGTAAAGAGACCCAGTACTTC
CDR3aa: CASRPGDRGKETQYF

j_gene: TRBJ2-5
v_gene: TRBV25-1
abundance: -
d_gene: TRBD1
CDR3nt: TGTGCCAGCTTAAAGACAGGGCAAGAGACCCAGTACTTC
CDR3aa: CASLKTGQETQYF

j_gene: TRBJ2-2
v_gene: TRBV10-3
abundance: few
d_gene: -
CDR3nt: TGTGCCATCAGTGGGTCATATACGGGCAGGAACACCGGGGAGCTGTTTTTT
CDR3aa: CAISGSYTGRNTGELFF

j_gene: TRBJ2-7
v_gene: TRBV24-1
abundance: few
d_gene: -
CDR3nt: TGTGCCACCAGTGATTTTTATGGGGAAGAGCAGTACTTC
CDR3aa: CATSDFYGEEQYF

j_gene: TRBJ2-2
v_gene: TRBV2
abundance: many
d_gene: TRBD1
CDR3nt: TGTGCCAGCAGGGGACAGGGGGGCCCCGGGGAGCTGTTTTTT
CDR3aa: CASRGQGGPGELFF